Sequencing of this T cell receptor (beta chain) was carried out in a study of T-cell memory formation after mild COVID-19. Regarding the study as a whole: Most CD4+ clones that shrank were in CM and EM, while CD8+ ones turned up in EMRA. CD4+ bias marked clones expanding day 15 to 37, unlike balanced contracting clones. Memory cells collected pre-infection included some clones that later responded, suggesting cross-reactive memory joined.

TCRdb re-analysed the 5' RACE reads in MiXCR, keeping a single row per CDR3 protein. The sample holds roughly 340,000 distinct CDR3 sequences, 15% to 20% seen once. Details on this clonotype: The antigen remains unidentified.

The sequence was collected from a man aged 18 to 30 who had mild COVID-19 (a few samples of this study predate the infection). Cell type and time point are not known. The sample taken for sequencing was PBMCs or a T cell subset sorted from them (not recorded which).

The CDR3 DNA sequence: TGTGCCAGCAGCTTAGTGCATGGCGGCAATCAGCCCCAGCATTTT. Translating gives CASSLVHGGNQPQHF. The J gene is TRBJ1-5, the V gene TRBV7-2; D is undetermined. CDR1 and CDR2 (germline): SGHTA, FQGNSA. This CDR3 is built from 15 residues. Trimming removed 1 base from V and 2 bases from J, with 9 bases in between.